This TCR beta chain is drawn from a study of blood T cells in healthy people across ages. Study-level findings and limits: Strong correlation linked observed beta diversity and percent naive T cells. There was no known CMV status for donors, so expanded clonotype changes were possibly confounded.

Primers used in a second PCR of roughly 7 to 11 cycles were a sample-barcoded 5' primer and a J-beta primer mix. In TCRdb, the 5' RACE reads were re-called with MiXCR into one record per CDR3 protein. The sample contains around 970,000 distinct CDR3 sequences, just over 50% of which appear only once. This clonotype has just one count. The antigen is unknown. The CDR3 has 14 residues. Per the germline V gene, CDR1 is SGHAT and CDR2 is FQNNGV. The V gene lost 3 bases and the J gene lost 11 bases, with 19 bases spanning the gap. The TCR originated in a woman in her sixties or seventies in good health. The rearrangement joins TRBV11-2 to TRBJ2-5, with no clear D. Sequenced: blood. The CDR3 region has the DNA TGTGCCAGCAGCTTCCTCCTCGGCGAGGAAGAGCAGTACTTC. Protein: CASSFLLGEEEQYF.